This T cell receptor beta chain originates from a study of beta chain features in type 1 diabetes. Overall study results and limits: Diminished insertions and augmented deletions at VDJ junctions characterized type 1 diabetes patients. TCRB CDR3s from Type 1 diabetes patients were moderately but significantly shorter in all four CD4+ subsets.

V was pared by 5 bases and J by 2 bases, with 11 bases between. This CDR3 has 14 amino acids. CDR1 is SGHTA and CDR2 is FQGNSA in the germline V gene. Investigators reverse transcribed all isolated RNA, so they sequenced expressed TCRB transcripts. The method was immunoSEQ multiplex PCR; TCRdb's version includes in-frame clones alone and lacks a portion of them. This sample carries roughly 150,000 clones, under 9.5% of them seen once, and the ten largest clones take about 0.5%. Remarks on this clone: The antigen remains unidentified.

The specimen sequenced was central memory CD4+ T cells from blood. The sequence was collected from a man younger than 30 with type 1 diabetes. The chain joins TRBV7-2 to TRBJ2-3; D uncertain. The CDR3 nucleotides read TGTGCCAGCAGCCCGCGATTCCTCACAGATACGCAGTATTTT. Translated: CASSPRFLTDTQYF.